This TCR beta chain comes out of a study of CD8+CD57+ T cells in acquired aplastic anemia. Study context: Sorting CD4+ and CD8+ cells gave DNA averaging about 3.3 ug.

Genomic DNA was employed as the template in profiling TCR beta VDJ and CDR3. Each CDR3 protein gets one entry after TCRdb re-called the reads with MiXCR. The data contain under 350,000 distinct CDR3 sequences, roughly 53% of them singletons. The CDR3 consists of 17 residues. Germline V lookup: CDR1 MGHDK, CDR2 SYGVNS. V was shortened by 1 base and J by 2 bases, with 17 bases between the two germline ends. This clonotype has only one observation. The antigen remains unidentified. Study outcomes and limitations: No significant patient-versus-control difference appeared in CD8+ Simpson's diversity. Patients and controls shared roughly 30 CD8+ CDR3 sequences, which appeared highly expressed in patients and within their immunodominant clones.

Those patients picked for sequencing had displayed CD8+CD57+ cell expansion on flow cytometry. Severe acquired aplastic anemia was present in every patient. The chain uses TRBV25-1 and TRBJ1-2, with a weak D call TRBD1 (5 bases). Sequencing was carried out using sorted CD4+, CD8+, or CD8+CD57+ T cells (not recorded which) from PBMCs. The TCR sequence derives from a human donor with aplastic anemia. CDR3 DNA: TGTGCCAGCAGTGAATGGGGACTCATGGGAGAAAACTATGGCTACACCTTC. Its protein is CASSEWGLMGENYGYTF.